This is a list of T cell receptor beta chains from one sample in a study of radiation and T cells in renal cell carcinoma. The method was immunoSEQ multiplex PCR; TCRdb's version includes in-frame clones alone and lacks a portion of them. This repertoire shows around 99,000 clones, more than 65% found once; its top ten account for roughly 7.9%. The sequencing here drew on blood, taken from a patient whose treatment included radiotherapy and nephrectomy. All receptors come from a man between 60 and 75 years old with renal cell carcinoma. CDR3s include the opening cysteine and the closing phenylalanine or tryptophan. The D gene is left open where the match is weak. Clone size is shown for a subset of rows, as once, few, many or a class of expanded clone.

V gene,J gene,D gene,clone size,CDR3 DNA,CDR3 protein
TRBV4-1,TRBJ2-5,NA,NA,TGCGCCAGCAGCCAAGTAGCGGTGGAGACCCAGTACTTC,CASSQVAVETQYF
TRBV18,TRBJ1-2,TRBD1,NA,TGTGCCAGCTCAACAACAGGGGACCAGAGCTACACCTTC,CASSTTGDQSYTF
TRBV19,TRBJ1-5,NA,NA,TGTGCCAGTGCGGGTAGGGGGAAAAGATTGGGAAATCAGCCCCAGCATTTT,CASAGRGKRLGNQPQHF
TRBV7-8,TRBJ2-3,TRBD1,once,TGTGCCAGCAGTTTTCTCCGACAGGGGAGTGCAGATACGCAGTATTTT,CASSFLRQGSADTQYF
TRBV18,TRBJ2-5,TRBD2,NA,TGTGCCAGCTCACAATCGTCTAGCGGGGCTATTAAACAAGAGACCCAGTACTTC,CASSQSSSGAIKQETQYF
TRBV7-2,TRBJ2-3,NA,NA,TGTGCCAGCAGCTTAGACCAGGGTCTGAATACGCAGTATTTT,CASSLDQGLNTQYF
TRBV7-2,TRBJ2-1,NA,NA,TGTGCCAGCAGCCCAGACACAAGCTCCTACAATGAGCAGTTCTTC,CASSPDTSSYNEQFF
TRBV9,TRBJ2-3,NA,NA,TGTGCCAGCAGCGCCCTTCACAGCACAGATACGCAGTATTTT,CASSALHSTDTQYF
TRBV19,TRBJ1-1,TRBD1,few,TGTGCCAGTTCAGGGGGGCTCGACACTGAAGCTTTCTTT,CASSGGLDTEAFF
TRBV29-1,TRBJ2-1,NA,NA,TGCAGCGTTGTTGCGGGAAGGAATGAGCAGTTCTTC,CSVVAGRNEQFF
TRBV5-1,TRBJ2-7,NA,NA,TGCGCCAGCAGCTTGACCAGCCTCTCCTACGAGCAGTACTTC,CASSLTSLSYEQYF
TRBV9,TRBJ1-3,NA,NA,TGTGCCAGCAGCGTAGGGGAGGGAGTTGTTGGAAACACCATATATTTT,CASSVGEGVVGNTIYF
TRBV5-1,TRBJ2-1,NA,once,TGCGCCAGCGCTCCCGGGGGCGGTGAGCAGTTCTTC,CASAPGGGEQFF
TRBV5-1,TRBJ2-1,NA,NA,TGCGCCAGCAGCTTGTTTAGTGGGTCATCCTACAATGAGCAGTTCTTC,CASSLFSGSSYNEQFF
TRBV7-9,TRBJ2-7,NA,NA,TGTGCCAGCAGCTTATCGGAGGCCACGGACTCCTTCTACGAGCAGTACTTC,CASSLSEATDSFYEQYF
TRBV29-1,TRBJ1-4,TRBD1,NA,TGCAGCGTTGAAGATCTTGGGACAGGGGATGAAAAACTGTTTTTT,CSVEDLGTGDEKLFF
TRBV19,TRBJ1-1,NA,NA,TGTGCCAGTAGTACACAAGAGCGACAAGCTTTCTTT,CASSTQERQAFF
TRBV7-2,TRBJ2-2,NA,NA,TGTGCCAGCAGCGCAATCACCGGGGAGCTGTTTTTT,CASSAITGELFF
TRBV7-9,TRBJ2-2,TRBD2,NA,TGTGCCAGCAGCTCTAGCGGGAGTGTAACCGGGGAGCTGTTTTTT,CASSSSGSVTGELFF
TRBV19,TRBJ2-5,NA,NA,TGTGCCAGTAGTAACTCCGGGGGAGGCGGGGAGACCCAGTACTTC,CASSNSGGGGETQYF
TRBV20-1,TRBJ2-5,NA,NA,TGCACCCCTTCTCCGCGGTACTTC,CTPSPRYF
TRBV11-2,TRBJ2-7,NA,NA,TGTGCCAGCAGCTTAGTCCTCGGAACCTACGAGCAGTACTTC,CASSLVLGTYEQYF
TRBV9,TRBJ2-7,TRBD2,NA,TGTGCCAGCAGCCCCTACCCCGGGACTAGCGGAAGGCAGGAGCAGTACTTC,CASSPYPGTSGRQEQYF
TRBV10-3,TRBJ2-7,TRBD1,NA,TGTGCCATCAGCGACCGGGACAGGGAGGCCTACGAGCAGTACTTC,CAISDRDREAYEQYF
TRBV7-2,TRBJ2-5,NA,few,TGTGCCAGCAGCCCCCTAGGGGGGCGAGAGACCCAGTACTTC,CASSPLGGRETQYF
TRBV7-2,TRBJ2-7,NA,NA,TGTGCCAGCAGTCCCACAGGGAGCTCCTACGAGCAGTACTTC,CASSPTGSSYEQYF
TRBV27,TRBJ2-5,NA,NA,TGTGCCAGCAGATCGACCAGGGGCCTCGGGGAGACCCAGTACTTC,CASRSTRGLGETQYF
TRBV28,TRBJ2-1,TRBD1,NA,TGTGCCAGCAGTTTTCAGGCAGGGGGCTACAATGAGCAGTTCTTC,CASSFQAGGYNEQFF
TRBV28,TRBJ2-2,NA,NA,TGTGCCAGCAAGATTTGGAGCAACACCGGGGAGCTGTTTTTT,CASKIWSNTGELFF
TRBV10-2,TRBJ2-2,NA,NA,TGCGCCAGCACAACTAGGCGAACCGGGGAGCTGTTTTTT,CASTTRRTGELFF
TRBV28,TRBJ1-1,NA,NA,TGTGCCAGCACTATGCAGGGTACTGAAGCTTTCTTT,CASTMQGTEAFF
TRBV19,TRBJ2-7,NA,NA,TGTGCCAGTAGTATAGGCTACGAGCAGTACTTC,CASSIGYEQYF
TRBV19,TRBJ1-4,NA,NA,TGTGCCTCAACGGGGATGCAGAATGAAAAACTGTTTTTT,CASTGMQNEKLFF
TRBV11-2,TRBJ2-7,NA,NA,TGTGCCAGCAGCTTAGGAGGGGGGGCATCCTACGAGCAGTACTTC,CASSLGGGASYEQYF
TRBV7-2,TRBJ2-7,TRBD2,NA,TGTGCCAGCAGCTTAGGGGGAGCGGGAGGAATCGACGAGCAGTACTTC,CASSLGGAGGIDEQYF
TRBV4-1,TRBJ1-6,NA,NA,TGCGCCAGCAGCCAAGTATTAGAAGGGGATGCTCAATCACCCCTCCACTTT,CASSQVLEGDAQSPLHF
TRBV27,TRBJ2-3,TRBD2,NA,TGTGCCAGCAGTTTTCTTCCGGGGGGAGGGCTAGATACGCAGTATTTT,CASSFLPGGGLDTQYF
TRBV27,TRBJ2-7,NA,NA,TGTCCCCCCCTCCACGGGTACGAGCAGTACTTC,CPPLHGYEQYF
TRBV7-2,TRBJ2-5,NA,NA,TGTGCCAGCAGCGGGGAGCAAGAGACCCAGTACTTC,CASSGEQETQYF
TRBV28,TRBJ1-4,TRBD1,NA,TGTGCCAGCAGGTCTGACAGGGTACTTCTCGGAGATGGAAAACTGTTTTTT,CASRSDRVLLGDGKLFF
TRBV27,TRBJ1-5,NA,NA,TGTGCCAGCAGTTTAGTAGGGCACGGCAATCAGCCCCAGCATTTT,CASSLVGHGNQPQHF
TRBV11-2,TRBJ1-4,NA,NA,TGTGCCAGCAGCTTAGATAGGGCAACTAATGAAAAACTGTTTTTT,CASSLDRATNEKLFF
TRBV20-1,TRBJ2-5,NA,NA,TGCAGTGCTCCCACCCGGGAGACCCAGTACTTC,CSAPTRETQYF